This T cell receptor beta chain was profiled in a study of T cell responses to AZD1222 COVID-19 vaccine. Per germline, CDR1 KGHDR and CDR2 SFDVKD. V lost 4 bases and J lost 0; bases outside the gene matches: 8. The CDR3 spans 17 residues. The protocol was immunoSEQ multiplex PCR, while the TCRdb copy is restricted to in-frame clones and leaves out a portion. Of about 77,000 clones in the sample, about 92% were seen once. This clone was seen just once. The material sequenced was peripheral blood, taken 28 days after the second AZD1222 dose. The receptor was derived from an adult who received the AZD1222 COVID-19 vaccine. The chain couples TRBV24-1 to TRBJ2-3, with 8 bases fitting TRBD1. The CDR3 spells CATSDQDRASSTDTQYF. The CDR3 DNA sequence: TGTGCCACCAGTGACCAGGACAGGGCCTCTAGCACAGATACGCAGTATTTT.